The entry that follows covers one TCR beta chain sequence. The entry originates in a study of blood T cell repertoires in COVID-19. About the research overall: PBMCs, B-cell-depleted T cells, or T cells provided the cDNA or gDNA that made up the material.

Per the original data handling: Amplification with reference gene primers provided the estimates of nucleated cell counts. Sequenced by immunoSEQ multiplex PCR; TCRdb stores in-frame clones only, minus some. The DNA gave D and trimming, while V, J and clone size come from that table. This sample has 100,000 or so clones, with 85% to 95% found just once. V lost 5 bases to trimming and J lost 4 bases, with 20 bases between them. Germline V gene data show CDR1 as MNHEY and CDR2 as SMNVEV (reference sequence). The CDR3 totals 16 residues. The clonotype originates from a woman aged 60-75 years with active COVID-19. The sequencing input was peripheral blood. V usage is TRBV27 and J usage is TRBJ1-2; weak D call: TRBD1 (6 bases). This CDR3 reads CASSLTYTGTFYGYTF. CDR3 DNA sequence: TGTGCCAGCAGTCTCACCTATACCGGGACATTCTATGGCTACACCTTC.